This T cell receptor (beta chain) was obtained from a study of shared clonotypes between healthy human individuals. This clone appeared a few times. No antigen is known for it. V lost 5 bases, J lost 3 bases, and 11 bases lay in between. Germline assignment: CDR1 SGHTA and CDR2 FQGNSA. This CDR3 is built from 14 residues. Study results and limitations: It was observed that about 5% of naive CD4 clonotypes were shared across several donors.

A deep-level run was used for the assay. Per the original data handling: Sequence data from immunoSEQ were junction-only and lacked quality scores; consequently, filtering differed. Some clones are missing from TCRdb's copy, which holds only in-frame ones; the method was immunoSEQ multiplex PCR. For V, J and clone size, that table is used; D and trimming come from the DNA. The sample records about 1 million clones, 75% to 80% being singletons. Source material: memory CD4+ T cells from PBMCs. Subset here: CD45RA-negative fraction. The receptor was derived from a man between 18 and 29 years old in good health. Some clones in this sample may be carry-over from other donors' samples. The V and J genes are TRBV7-2 and TRBJ1-3; D is unresolved. The CDR3 DNA reads as TGTGCCAGCAGCCCGGACGGGCTTGGAAACACCATATATTTT. Translation gives CASSPDGLGNTIYF.